This TCR beta chain was captured in a study of CD8+ T cells in alopecia areata. Study as a whole: The study gave treated patients oral tofacitinib at 5 to 10 mg twice daily.

Stated treatment: oral pan-JAK inhibitor, 5-10 mg twice daily. Both peripheral blood and punch biopsies of lesional scalp skin were obtained from patients who had alopecia areata. Trimming took off 6 bases at V and 5 bases at J, with 13 bases between the two ends. The V gene's germline CDR1 is SGHRS and CDR2 YFSETQ. The CDR3 spans 13 residues. The authors extracted RNA and reverse transcribed it into cDNA as the sequencing template. Sequencing was performed with immunoSEQ multiplex PCR; in TCRdb, only in-frame clones are kept and a portion is missing. Here the sample spans a few hundred thousand clones, roughly 66% being singletons.

The TCR was taken from a human donor with alopecia areata. The sample was CD4+ T cells sorted from blood, taken at week 44, from a patient treated with tofacitinib. This rearrangement joins TRBV5-1 to TRBJ2-3; D is tentatively TRBD1 or TRBD2 (5 bases each). CDR3 in amino acids: CASTKEGLDTQYF. CDR3 bases: TGCGCCAGCACCAAAGAGGGGCTAGATACGCAGTATTTT. The full variable domain, its missing parts supplied by reference TRBV5-1 and TRBJ2-3, is KAGVTQTPRYLIKTRGQQVTLSCSPISGHRSVSWYQQTPGQGLQFLFEYFSETQRNKGNFPGRFSGRQFSNSRSEMNVSTLELGDSALYLCASTKEGLDTQYFGPGTRLTVL.